These 5 T cell receptor beta chains were sequenced from one sample in a study of blood T cells in healthy people across ages. A sample-barcoded 5' primer and a J-beta primer mix were used in a second PCR of roughly 7 to 11 cycles. TCRdb re-derived calls from the 5' RACE reads in MiXCR, one entry per CDR3 protein. The profile shows about 680,000 distinct CDR3 sequences, around half of them singletons. What was sequenced was blood. These receptor sequences come from a woman aged 60-75 years in good health.

The rearrangement joins TRBV18 to TRBJ2-1, with 14 positions matching TRBD2. Germline V gene data show CDR1 as KGHSH and CDR2 as LQKENI. J was trimmed by 9 bases and V by 3 bases; bases with no gene match: 4. The CDR3 is 15 residues long. CDR3 coding DNA: TGTGCCAGCTCACCGACTAGCGGGAGGGCCATTGAGCAGTTCTTC. Its protein is CASSPTSGRAIEQFF.

This sequence joins TRBV5-1 and TRBJ2-7; 8 bases map to TRBD1. Trimming at V came to 0 bases and at J to 6 bases, leaving 5 bases not matched to a gene. Germline loops: CDR1 SGHRS, CDR2 YFSETQ. The CDR3 covers 14 residues. CDR3 DNA sequence: TGCGCCAGCAGCTTGGAGCAGGGGGCCGGCGAGCAGTACTTC. Its protein is CASSLEQGAGEQYF.

This rearrangement joins TRBV20-1 to TRBJ2-5, with 8 bases matching TRBD1. The DNA end favors TRBJ2-7, so the J call may be wrong. Germline CDR1 and CDR2: DFQATT and SNEGSKA (reference sequence). This CDR3 is 14 amino acids long. The CDR3 spells CSARSDRGSYEQYF. The CDR3 region has the DNA TGCAGTGCTAGGTCAGACAGGGGATCTTACGAGCAGTACTTC.

The chain links TRBV15 to TRBJ2-5; the D call may be TRBD1 or TRBD2 (5 bases each). The J call may be mistaken, given a closer DNA end match to TRBJ2-7. Germline CDR1 and CDR2: LNHNV and YYDKDF (reference sequence). The length of the CDR3 is 15 residues. CDR3 in amino acids: CATSTPVGTNGEQYF. As DNA, the CDR3 is TGTGCCACCAGCACCCCCGTAGGGACGAATGGCGAGCAGTACTTC.

The chain carries TRBV5-1 and TRBJ2-1, with D perhaps being TRBD1 or TRBD2 (5 bases each). CDR1 is SGHRS, CDR2 YFSETQ, per germline. CDR3 length: 16 residues. The V end was cut by 3 bases, the J end by 6 bases, with 19 bases between. DNA of the CDR3: TGCGCCAGCAGCTCCGCTGCAGGGTCCCGGGGCAATGAGCAGTTCTTC. This sequence encodes CASSSAAGSRGNEQFF.